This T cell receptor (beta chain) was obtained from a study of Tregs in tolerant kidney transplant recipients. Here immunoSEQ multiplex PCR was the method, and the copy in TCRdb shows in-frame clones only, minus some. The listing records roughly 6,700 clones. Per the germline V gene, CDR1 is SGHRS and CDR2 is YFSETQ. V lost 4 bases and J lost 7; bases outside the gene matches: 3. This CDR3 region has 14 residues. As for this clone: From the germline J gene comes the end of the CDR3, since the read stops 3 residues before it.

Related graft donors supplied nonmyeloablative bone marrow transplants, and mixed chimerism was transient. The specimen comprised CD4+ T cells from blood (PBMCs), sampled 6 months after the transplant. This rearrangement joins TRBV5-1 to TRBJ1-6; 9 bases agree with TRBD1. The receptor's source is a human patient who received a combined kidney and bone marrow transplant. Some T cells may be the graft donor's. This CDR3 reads CASSATGGNSPLHF. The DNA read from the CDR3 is TGCGCCAGCAGCGCGACAGGGGGAAATTCACCC.